The rows below give T cell receptor beta chains drawn from one sample of a study of metastatic and nonmetastatic thyroid tumors. TCRdb reassembled clones from the PCR reads with MiXCR. This table holds approximately 5,200 clones, 37% found once. The sequenced material came from tumor tissue. The receptors were sampled from a male donor with papillary thyroid cancer or a benign thyroid nodule (not recorded which). Some clones in this sample may be carry-over from other donors' samples. The CDR3 runs from the conserved cysteine through the conserved F or W. D genes are given only for firm matches. Size tells how often a clone was seen (once, few, many) or the class of an expanded clone, and some rows leave it out.

J,size,V,D,CDR3,DNA
TRBJ2-7,once,TRBV3-1,.,CASSRRTGPGEQYF,TGTGCCAGCAGCCGCCGTACAGGCCCAGGGGAGCAGTACTTC
TRBJ2-7,.,TRBV5-6,.,CASSLVWTYEQYF,TGTGCCAGCAGCTTGGTCTGGACCTACGAGCAGTACTTC
TRBJ1-1,medium-sized,TRBV12-3/TRBV12-4,TRBD1,CASVPGTENTEAFF,TGTGCCAGCGTACCCGGGACAGAGAACACTGAAGCTTTCTTT
TRBJ1-5,few,TRBV20-1,.,CSASDPNQPQHF,TGCAGTGCTAGCGACCCAAATCAGCCCCAGCATTTT
TRBJ1-4,.,TRBV13,.,CASSLGRREKLFF,TGTGCCAGCAGCTTAGGCCGGAGAGAAAAACTGTTTTTT
TRBJ2-7,few,TRBV5-1,.,CASSLGRAGEQYF,TGCGCCAGCAGCTTGGGAAGGGCGGGTGAGCAGTACTTC
TRBJ1-1,medium-sized,TRBV5-5,TRBD1,CASGPGDRGGTEAFF,TGTGCCAGCGGCCCCGGGGACAGGGGGGGGACTGAAGCTTTCTTT
TRBJ2-7,.,TRBV19,TRBD2,CASSLSLAGGVYEQYF,TGTGCCAGTAGTCTCAGTCTAGCGGGAGGGGTCTACGAGCAGTACTTC
TRBJ2-2,medium-sized,TRBV5-4,.,CASSHPTALTGELFF,TGTGCCAGCAGCCATCCGACAGCCCTCACCGGGGAGCTGTTTTTT
TRBJ1-5,many,TRBV20-1,.,CSASLPETYSNQPQHF,TGCAGTGCCTCCCTTCCGGAGACATATAGCAATCAGCCCCAGCATTTT
TRBJ2-7,large,TRBV2,TRBD1,CASKGQGYDEQYF,TGTGCCAGCAAGGGACAGGGGTATGATGAGCAGTACTTC
TRBJ2-2,.,TRBV6-5,TRBD1,CASSYGTGISGELFF,TGTGCCAGCAGTTACGGGACAGGGATTTCCGGGGAGCTGTTTTTT
TRBJ2-7,.,TRBV12-3/TRBV12-4,.,CASSLLRGGYEQYF,TGTGCCAGCAGTTTACTCAGGGGCGGGTACGAGCAGTACTTC
TRBJ2-1,many,TRBV7-6,.,CASSLSGSEQFF,TGTGCCAGCAGCTTATCGGGAAGCGAGCAGTTCTTC
TRBJ1-1,medium-sized,TRBV3-1,.,CASSQDILNTEAFF,TGTGCCAGCAGCCAAGATATCCTGAACACTGAAGCTTTCTTT
TRBJ1-6,once,TRBV6-2/TRBV6-3,.,CASSMGHSWRGDPDSPLHF,TGTGCCAGCAGTATGGGCCATTCTTGGCGTGGGGACCCCGACTCACCCCTCCACTTT
TRBJ1-2,few,TRBV29-1,.,CSVVYSVPYGYTF,TGCAGCGTTGTATACAGTGTGCCCTATGGCTACACCTTC
TRBJ2-1,once,TRBV11-2,.,CASSLLAGTHFNEQFF,TGTGCCAGCAGCTTACTTGCGGGAACGCACTTCAATGAGCAGTTCTTC
TRBJ1-5,few,TRBV6-1,TRBD1,CASRDYTGESGQPQHF,TGTGCCAGCAGGGACTATACAGGGGAGTCGGGTCAGCCCCAGCATTTT
TRBJ2-3,.,TRBV7-3,.,CASSLGGFYKDTQYF,TGTGCCAGCAGCTTAGGAGGGTTCTACAAAGATACGCAGTATTTT
TRBJ2-5,.,TRBV6-2/TRBV6-3,TRBD2,CASSFREEETQYF,TGTGCCAGCAGTTTCCGGGAGGAAGAGACCCAGTACTTC
TRBJ2-7,.,TRBV6-1,.,CASRPRTRGNYEQYF,TGTGCCAGCAGACCCCGAACAAGGGGGAACTACGAGCAGTACTTC
TRBJ1-1,.,TRBV28,.,CASSSQDRDEAFF,TGTGCCAGCAGTTCCCAGGACCGTGATGAAGCTTTCTTT
TRBJ1-4,medium-sized,TRBV20-1,TRBD1,CSARGTGSHEKLFF,TGCAGTGCTAGAGGGACAGGGAGTCATGAAAAACTGTTTTTT
TRBJ1-3,few,TRBV19,.,CASSMISGGRGNTIYF,TGTGCCAGTAGTATGATTTCGGGGGGCCGTGGAAACACCATATATTTT
TRBJ2-7,.,TRBV7-9,.,CASSPGRRPPYEQYF,TGTGCCAGCAGCCCAGGGAGGAGACCGCCCTACGAGCAGTACTTC
TRBJ2-5,large,TRBV15,TRBD2,CATSPTSGGPETQYF,TGTGCCACCAGCCCGACTAGCGGGGGCCCCGAGACCCAGTACTTC
TRBJ2-5,.,TRBV3-1,TRBD2,CASSSYGLAGETQYF,TGTGCCAGCAGCTCCTACGGACTAGCGGGCGAGACCCAGTACTTC
TRBJ2-1,.,TRBV20-1,TRBD2,CSAHFRSGRSYNEQFF,TGCAGTGCACATTTCCGGAGCGGGAGGTCCTACAATGAGCAGTTCTTC
TRBJ1-6,large,TRBV11-2,TRBD1,CASSQTGVNSPLHF,TGTGCCAGCAGCCAGACAGGGGTTAATTCACCCCTCCACTTT
TRBJ1-2,.,TRBV30,TRBD1,CAWSPLGQGRYGYTF,TGTGCCTGGAGTCCGTTGGGACAGGGAAGGTATGGCTACACCTTC
TRBJ2-7,.,TRBV20-1,TRBD2,CSARVGGSSYEQYF,TGCAGTGCTAGAGTTGGCGGGAGCTCCTACGAGCAGTACTTC
TRBJ2-7,.,TRBV12-3/TRBV12-4,.,CASSTGYEQYF,TGTGCCAGCAGCACCGGTTACGAGCAGTACTTC
TRBJ2-7,.,TRBV4-1,.,CASSPHLTAPYKFYEQYF,TGCGCCAGCAGCCCACACTTGACTGCACCCTACAAATTCTACGAGCAGTACTTC
TRBJ1-5,.,TRBV20-1,TRBD1,CSVKTGMDNQPQHF,TGCAGTGTAAAGACAGGGATGGACAATCAGCCCCAGCATTTT
TRBJ2-7,few,TRBV24-1,.,CATSDHLVGEDEQYF,TGTGCCACCAGTGATCACCTAGTGGGAGAGGACGAGCAGTACTTC
TRBJ2-7,.,TRBV30,.,CAWSVLDEQYF,TGTGCCTGGAGTGTACTGGACGAGCAGTACTTC
TRBJ1-1,many,TRBV6-1,.,CASSEGGGHTEAFF,TGTGCCAGCAGTGAAGGGGGGGGCCACACTGAAGCTTTCTTT
TRBJ2-5,medium-sized,TRBV20-1,TRBD2,CSATPGTSVAETQYF,TGCAGTGCCACCCCCGGGACTAGCGTGGCAGAGACCCAGTACTTC
TRBJ2-7,.,TRBV20-1,.,CSAFRDTYEQYF,TGCAGTGCGTTCCGGGACACCTACGAGCAGTACTTC
TRBJ2-7,.,TRBV11-3,TRBD2,CASSSSTSGYEQYF,TGTGCCAGCAGCTCCTCGACTAGCGGCTACGAGCAGTACTTC
TRBJ2-5,medium-sized,TRBV5-6,.,CASSLGARVGEETQYF,TGTGCCAGCAGCTTGGGGGCCAGGGTTGGGGAAGAGACCCAGTACTTC
TRBJ1-2,medium-sized,TRBV10-2,.,CASDGGGYGYTF,TGCGCCAGTGACGGAGGGGGGTATGGCTACACCTTC
TRBJ2-7,.,TRBV2,.,CASSEDWGYEQYF,TGTGCCAGCAGTGAAGATTGGGGCTACGAGCAGTACTTC
TRBJ2-1,.,TRBV10-1,.,CASGRHNEQFF,TGCGCCAGCGGGAGGCACAATGAGCAGTTCTTC
TRBJ2-7,few,TRBV6-1,TRBD1,CASSRQGFEQYF,TGTGCCAGCAGTAGACAGGGGTTCGAGCAGTACTTC
TRBJ2-5,.,TRBV5-1,TRBD2,CASSKLAGVQETQYF,TGCGCCAGCAGCAAACTAGCGGGGGTACAAGAGACCCAGTACTTC
TRBJ2-7,.,TRBV20-1,TRBD1,CSARTDRGLHEQYF,TGCAGTGCTAGGACCGACAGGGGGCTCCACGAGCAGTACTTC
TRBJ1-6,few,TRBV12-3/TRBV12-4,.,CASSDRRYSPLHF,TGTGCCAGCTCCGACAGAAGATATTCACCCCTCCACTTT
TRBJ2-5,many,TRBV5-6,.,CASSFGARTAQETQYF,TGTGCCAGCAGCTTTGGAGCCCGGACTGCCCAAGAGACCCAGTACTTC
TRBJ2-7,.,TRBV2,TRBD2,CASSDFWGGEQYF,TGTGCCAGCAGTGATTTTTGGGGGGGTGAGCAGTACTTC
TRBJ2-3,few,TRBV6-4,TRBD1,CASSVGTGNTDTQYF,TGTGCCAGCAGTGTAGGGACAGGAAACACAGATACGCAGTATTTT
TRBJ1-2,few,TRBV6-2/TRBV6-3,.,CASSTYGYTF,TGTGCCAGCAGTACTTATGGCTACACCTTC